The TCR beta chain under discussion was sequenced for a study of blood T cell repertoires in COVID-19. At the level of the study: The United States, Italy and Spain were the sources of the acute and convalescent COVID-19 samples. T cells, B-cell-depleted T cells, or PBMCs provided the cDNA or gDNA that served as material.

Sequencing used immunoSEQ multiplex PCR; TCRdb keeps in-frame clones, though not all of them. The sample lists fewer than 250,000 clones, roughly nine tenths occurring once. Material for sequencing was peripheral blood. The source of this sequence is a man aged 25 to 40 with acute or convalescent COVID-19.

CDR3 DNA sequence: TGTGCCAGCAGTCCCGGGACAGGGGGCATAGATACGCAGTATTTT. This codes for CASSPGTGGIDTQYF. The rearrangement joins TRBV27 to TRBJ2-3; TRBD1 matches at 12 bases. Germline CDR1 MNHEY, CDR2 SMNVEV (reference sequence). V lost 5 bases, J lost 5 bases, and 5 bases stayed unmatched. The CDR3 is 15 residues long.